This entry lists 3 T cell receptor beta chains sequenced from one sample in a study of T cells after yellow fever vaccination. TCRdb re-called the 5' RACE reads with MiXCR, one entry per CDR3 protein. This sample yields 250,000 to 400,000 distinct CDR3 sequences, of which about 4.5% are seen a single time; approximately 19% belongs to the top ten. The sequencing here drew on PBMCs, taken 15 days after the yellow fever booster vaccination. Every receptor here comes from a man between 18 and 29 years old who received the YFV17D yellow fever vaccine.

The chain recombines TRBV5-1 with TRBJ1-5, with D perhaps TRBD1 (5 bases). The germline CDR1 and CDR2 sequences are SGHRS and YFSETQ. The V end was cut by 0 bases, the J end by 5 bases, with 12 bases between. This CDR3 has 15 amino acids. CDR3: CASSLGGGNHQPQHF. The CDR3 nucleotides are TGCGCCAGCAGCTTGGGGGGGGGGAACCATCAGCCCCAGCATTTT.

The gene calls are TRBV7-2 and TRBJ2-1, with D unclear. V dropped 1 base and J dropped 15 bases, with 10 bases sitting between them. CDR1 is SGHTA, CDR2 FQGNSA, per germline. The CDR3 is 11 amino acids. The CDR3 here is CASSLGAHPFF. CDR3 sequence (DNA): TGTGCCAGCAGCTTAGGGGCCCACCCGTTCTTC.

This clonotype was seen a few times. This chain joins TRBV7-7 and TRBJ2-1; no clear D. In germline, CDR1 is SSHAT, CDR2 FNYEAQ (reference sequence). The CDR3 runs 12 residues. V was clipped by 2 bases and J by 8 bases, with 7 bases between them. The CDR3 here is CASSLSKHEQFF. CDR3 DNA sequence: TGTGCCAGCAGCTTATCTAAGCATGAGCAGTTCTTC.